The 5 T cell receptor beta chains presented below share a single source sample, sequenced in a study of blood T cells in healthy people across ages. Alongside a J-beta primer mix, a sample-barcoded 5' primer served in a second PCR lasting roughly 6 to 11 cycles. One entry per CDR3 protein, called by TCRdb with MiXCR from the 5' RACE reads. Among 1.5 million to 1.8 million distinct CDR3 sequences, approximately 42% were seen once, and the ten largest hold 4%. The sequencing input was blood. The receptors derive from a woman aged 18-29 years in good health.

The sample holds many counts of this clonotype. The CDR3 loop is CASKEGGGTETQYF. The CDR3 nucleotides read TGTGCCAGCAAGGAAGGCGGGGGCACGGAGACCCAGTACTTC. V and J are TRBV12-3 or TRBV12-4 and TRBJ2-5; perhaps TRBD2 as D (7 bases). The CDR3 is 14 residues long. The V end was cut by 7 bases, the J end by 5 bases, with 17 bases between.

The chain combines TRBV4-1 with TRBJ2-7; D call uncertain. Germline V gene sequence: CDR1 MGHRA, CDR2 YSYEKL. There are 14 residues in the CDR3. Trimming stripped 3 bases from V and 3 bases from J, with 12 bases between. CDR3: CASSHSAAYYEQYF. DNA for the CDR3: TGCGCCAGCAGCCATTCAGCTGCATACTACGAGCAGTACTTC.

The V gene is TRBV9, the J gene TRBJ2-3; possibly TRBD1 or TRBD2 for D (6 bases each). V was cut by 3 bases and J by 2 bases, with 16 bases left in between. Germline-derived CDR1 and CDR2 are SGDLS and YYNGEE. This CDR3 contains 16 residues. The CDR3 sequence is CASSARDGGPTDTQYF. CDR3 in DNA: TGTGCCAGCAGCGCACGGGATGGGGGGCCCACAGATACGCAGTATTTT.

The chain carries TRBV29-1 and TRBJ2-3; D unresolved. CDR1 and CDR2 from the germline V gene are SQVTM and ANQGSEA. This CDR3 has 13 residues. V lost 1 base and J 6 bases, leaving 11 bases between the germline ends. In nucleotides, the CDR3 is TGCAGCGTTGAAGGTCGGTTTCATGATACGCAGTATTTT. Translation: CSVEGRFHDTQYF.

The J gene is TRBJ2-3, the V gene TRBV20-1; 7 nucleotides align to TRBD1. Trimming removed 5 bases from V and 4 bases from J; junction bases left unmatched: 9. Germline CDR1 DFQATT, CDR2 SNEGSKA (reference sequence). The CDR3 length is 14 residues. CDR3 in amino acids: CSALLDRDADTQYF. The DNA of the CDR3 is TGCAGTGCTTTACTTGACAGGGATGCAGATACGCAGTATTTT.